This T cell receptor (beta chain) comes out of a study of blood T cell repertoires in COVID-19. The CDR3 length is 13 residues. Germline V gene sequence: CDR1 MNHEY, CDR2 SVGEGT. V was shortened by 4 bases and J by 7 bases, with 11 bases between the two germline ends. Here immunoSEQ multiplex PCR was the method, and the copy in TCRdb shows in-frame clones only, minus some. This sample has hundreds of thousands of clones, with 65% to 90% found just once. This chain joins TRBV6-2 or TRBV6-3 and TRBJ2-1, with TRBD2 as a possible D gene (6 bases). The sample consisted of PBMCs or T cells enriched from blood (not recorded which). This TCR came from a woman younger than 45 who had been exposed to COVID-19. CDR3 region: CASSSTGDNEQFF. The CDR3 nucleotides are TGTGCCAGCAGTTCTACGGGGGATAATGAGCAGTTCTTC.